This T cell receptor (beta chain) was documented in a study of shared clonotypes between healthy human individuals. General study findings and limits: Sequencing depth was expected to influence donor clonotype sharing. A generally larger estimated richness was seen in naive subsets than in memory subsets. Clonotypes which were not shared had lower generation probabilities than clonotypes that all four donors shared.

The data were produced by immunoSEQ multiplex PCR, yet TCRdb's version contains in-frame clones alone and is incomplete. Counted here are 950,000 to 1,100,000 clones, about 75% occurring once; the ten biggest clones make up approximately 1.5%. The CDR3 sequence is 13 residues long. Germline lookup yields CDR1 MGHDK and CDR2 SYGVNS. V lost 3 bases to trimming and J lost 7 bases, with 10 bases between them. To note about this clone: The antigen remains unidentified.

The specimen sequenced was memory CD4+ T cells sorted from blood. Documented subset: CD45RA-negative fraction. V is TRBV25-1 and J is TRBJ1-5; D call uncertain. The source of this sequence is a man aged 18 to 30 in good health. As DNA, the CDR3 is TGTGCCAGCAGTGACTACCCTGGACAGCCCCAGCATTTT. It encodes CASSDYPGQPQHF.